These 29 T cell receptor beta chains were sequenced from one sample in a study of T-cell reconstitution after alpha-beta-depleted transplantation in children. Preparation of the TCRbeta library involved a method that used unique molecular identifiers. TCRdb re-called the PCR reads through MiXCR, storing one row per CDR3 protein. Of 90,000 to 95,000 distinct CDR3 sequences listed, 12% are singletons. The specimen comprised PBMCs from the stem cell graft donor, sampled from the stem cell graft. The receptors were gathered from a human donor who donated a stem cell graft to a child with inherited bone marrow failure.

The rearrangement uses TRBV19 and TRBJ2-7; D possibly corresponds to TRBD2 (6 bases). CDR3 size: 14 residues. Germline lookup yields CDR1 LNHDA and CDR2 SQIVND (reference sequence). V lost 5 bases and J 3 bases, leaving 14 bases between the germline ends. The CDR3 DNA is TGTGCCAGTAGTCCCGGGGGTTGGGACTACGAGCAGTACTTC. Translation: CASSPGGWDYEQYF.

The sample holds many counts of this clonotype. The gene calls are TRBV7-9 and TRBJ2-7; the match to TRBD2 covers 7 bases. CDR1 SEHNR and CDR2 FQNEAQ come from the germline V gene (reference sequence). Unmatched junction bases numbered 14, after V lost 5 bases and J lost 7 bases. This CDR3 is 15 amino acids long. CDR3 sequence: CASSPPGLPGGEQYF. CDR3 sequence (DNA): TGTGCCAGCAGCCCCCCGGGACTACCAGGCGGAGAGCAGTACTTC.

This clonotype was seen at least ten times. This chain uses TRBV2 with TRBJ2-5; 11 nucleotides line up with TRBD2. J was trimmed by 5 bases and V by 5 bases; bases with no gene match: 10. Germline loops: CDR1 SNHLY, CDR2 FYNNEI. This CDR3 is built from 16 residues. CDR3 coding DNA: TGTGCCAGCAGTTCCCCTCTAGCGGGGGGCCAGGAGACCCAGTACTTC. As protein: CASSSPLAGGQETQYF.

This clonotype was counted at least ten times. The rearrangement uses TRBV12-3 or TRBV12-4 and TRBJ2-2; no clear D. CDR3 size: 12 residues. V was shortened by 3 bases and J by 8 bases, with 7 bases between the two germline ends. DNA of the CDR3: TGTGCCAGCAGTTTTGAGGCAGGGGAGCTGTTTTTT. This gives the protein CASSFEAGELFF.

This clonotype was seen a handful of times. A much larger clone lies a single base off, so this may be a read error. This sequence joins TRBV20-1 and TRBJ2-3; a possible D gene is TRBD2 (6 bases). Germline CDR1 is DFQATT and CDR2 is SNEGSKA (reference sequence). The CDR3 length is 15 residues. Here the CDR3 DNA reads TGCTGTGCTAGTCCCGGGGGAAGGGGCACAGATACGCAGTATTTT. Translated, it gives CCASPGGRGTDTQYF.

The CDR3 sequence: CATSDLTGLPATQYF. CDR3 sequence (DNA): TGTGCCACCAGTGATCTGACAGGATTACCAGCTACGCAGTATTTT. The V call is TRBV24-1, the J call TRBJ2-3; D might be TRBD1 (6 bases). CDR3 length: 15 residues. Germline V gene data show CDR1 as KGHDR and CDR2 as SFDVKD. The ends were cut back, 3 bases at V and 8 bases at J, with 17 bases in the middle.

This clonotype was counted at least ten times. The chain uses TRBV4-2 and TRBJ2-5; perhaps D is TRBD1 or TRBD2 (5 bases each). The CDR3 extends over 15 amino acids. Germline V gives CDR1 LGHNA, CDR2 YNFKEQ. V gave up 4 bases and J gave up 5 bases, with 17 bases separating them. The CDR3: CASSRGVRETETQYF. The CDR3 DNA is TGTGCCAGCAGCCGAGGGGTTAGAGAGACGGAGACCCAGTACTTC.

There are many counts of this clonotype. This sequence joins TRBV4-3 and TRBJ1-2; D may be TRBD1 (6 bases). Trimming shortened V by 0 bases and J by 0 bases, and 8 bases separated the two germline ends. The length of the CDR3 is 15 residues. CDR1 LGHNA and CDR2 YSLEER come from the germline V gene. The chain's CDR3 is CASSQDWDTNYGYTF. The CDR3 region has the DNA TGCGCCAGCAGCCAAGATTGGGACACTAACTATGGCTACACCTTC.

This clonotype was seen a handful of times. V gene TRBV30 combines with J gene TRBJ2-3; TRBD2 aligns across 7 bases. This CDR3 spans 14 amino acids. Unmatched junction bases numbered 1, after V lost 1 base and J lost 0 bases. From germline, CDR1 is GTSNPN and CDR2 SVGIG (reference sequence). The DNA for the CDR3 is TGTGCCTGGAGTGAGACTAGCAGCACAGATACGCAGTATTTT. Its translation: CAWSETSSTDTQYF.

This clonotype was seen many times. The genes are TRBV27 and TRBJ1-5, with D unresolved. CDR1 and CDR2 (germline): MNHEY, SMNVEV (reference sequence). The CDR3 has 14 residues. Trimming shortened V by 2 bases and J by 3 bases, and 8 bases separated the two germline ends. CDR3 DNA: TGTGCCAGCAGTTTAGCGGGTCTCAATCAGCCCCAGCATTTT. Its translation is CASSLAGLNQPQHF.

This clonotype was seen many times. J is TRBJ2-1 and V is TRBV4-3; D ambiguous. Germline CDR1 and CDR2: LGHNA and YSLEER. The CDR3 totals 15 residues. V lost 0 bases to trimming and J lost 0 bases, with 6 bases between them. As DNA, the CDR3 is TGCGCCAGCAGCCAAGAAGACGGCTCCTACAATGAGCAGTTCTTC. This encodes CASSQEDGSYNEQFF.

The rearrangement links TRBV6-1 to TRBJ1-5; D is unclear. This CDR3 is 13 amino acids long. Trimming shortened V by 5 bases and J by 3 bases, and 8 bases separated the two germline ends. The V gene's germline CDR1 is MNHNS and CDR2 SASEGT. CDR3 loop: CASSPLFNQPQHF. The CDR3 bases are TGTGCCAGCAGTCCCCTTTTCAATCAGCCCCAGCATTTT.

The table lists this clonotype with many counts. The chain is built from TRBV7-9 and TRBJ2-5; D is unresolved. The CDR3 has 11 residues. Trimming cost V 4 bases and J 7 bases, with 7 bases left between them. Germline V lookup: CDR1 SEHNR, CDR2 FQNEAQ (reference sequence). The CDR3, as DNA: TGTGCCAGCAGCTCTCTCGGGACCCAGTACTTC. Its protein product is CASSSLGTQYF. Full variable domain (outside the CDR3, taken from reference TRBV7-9 and TRBJ2-5): DTGVSQNPRHKITKRGQNVTFRCDPISEHNRLYWYRQTLGQGPEFLTYFQNEAQLEKSRLLSDRFSAERPKGSFSTLEIQRTEQGDSAMYLCASSSLGTQYFGPGTRLLVL.

This clonotype has at least ten counts. The rearrangement uses TRBV5-1 and TRBJ2-1, with 7 bases matching TRBD1. The CDR3 is 14 amino acids. The V gene's germline CDR1 is SGHRS and CDR2 YFSETQ. Germline trimming cut 5 bases from V and 3 bases from J; bases unmatched to any gene: 5. As DNA, the CDR3 is TGCGCCAGCAGTAGGGACAGAGACTACAATGAGCAGTTCTTC. Amino acid sequence: CASSRDRDYNEQFF.

In its sample, this clonotype was seen many times. A junction boundary mismatches the germline segment, possibly from a read error. The V gene is TRBV5-1, the J gene TRBJ1-2, with D tentatively TRBD1 (5 bases). The CDR3 extends over 15 amino acids. Looked up from germline, CDR1 is SGHRS and CDR2 is YFSETQ. This CDR3 reads CASSSTLIGHQTVAF. CDR3 nucleotides: TGCGCCAGCAGCTCCACGTTGATCGGGCATCAGACAGTTGCCTTC.

This clonotype was observed at least ten times. CDR3 in DNA: TGCAGTGCTAGAGATAGCGGGGCCAGCTCCTACGAGCAGTACTTC. It codes for CSARDSGASSYEQYF. V usage is TRBV20-1 and J usage is TRBJ2-7; 8 bases are shared with TRBD2. The CDR3 consists of 15 residues. V trimming: 0 bases; J trimming: 0 bases; junction bases outside the gene matches: 4. Per germline, CDR1 DFQATT and CDR2 SNEGSKA (reference sequence).

For the CDR3, the DNA is TGTGCCAGCAGTGGCGGACACTACAACTCCTACGAGCAGTACTTC. Protein sequence: CASSGGHYNSYEQYF. The V gene is TRBV6-2 or TRBV6-3, the J gene TRBJ2-7; perhaps TRBD1 as D (5 bases). CDR1 and CDR2 from the germline V gene are MNHEY and SVGEGT. V was cut by 5 bases and J by 0 bases, with 14 bases left in between. The CDR3 contains 15 residues.

The count of this clonotype is one. The genes are TRBV29-1 and TRBJ2-5; a possible D gene is TRBD2 (5 bases). Trimming cost V 1 base and J 5 bases, with 11 bases left between them. CDR1 and CDR2 from the germline V gene are SQVTM and ANQGSEA. CDR3 length equals 13 residues. The CDR3 region is CSVEGPAEETQYF. CDR3 coding DNA: TGCAGCGTTGAAGGGCCAGCGGAGGAGACCCAGTACTTC.

This clonotype was seen repeatedly, ten times or more. CDR3 in amino acids: CASSSLGGGYNEQFF. CDR3 coding DNA: TGTGCCAGCAGCTCCTTGGGGGGAGGGTACAATGAGCAGTTCTTC. The chain combines TRBV7-9 with TRBJ2-1, with 7 bases aligning to TRBD2. This CDR3 comprises 15 residues. Trimming cost V 4 bases and J 4 bases; bases outside gene matches: 7. CDR1 is SEHNR, CDR2 FQNEAQ, per germline (reference sequence).

This clonotype has a count of ten or more. V usage is TRBV5-1 and J usage is TRBJ2-7; tentatively, D is TRBD1 or TRBD2 (6 bases each). CDR1 is SGHRS, CDR2 YFSETQ, per germline. V dropped 4 bases and J dropped 7 bases, with 30 bases sitting between them. The CDR3 is 18 residues long. CDR3 sequence: CASSLSLGGGHGPGEQYF. The CDR3 DNA reads TGCGCCAGCAGCCTTTCGTTAGGGGGAGGCCACGGTCCGGGGGAGCAGTACTTC.

This clonotype showed up many times. This rearrangement joins TRBV7-3 to TRBJ2-1; D gene ambiguous. The V end lost 2 bases, the J end lost 3 bases, and 11 bases lay between the germline ends. The CDR3 spans 15 residues. From germline, CDR1 is SGHTA and CDR2 FQGTGA. The CDR3 region has the DNA TGTGCCAGCAGCTTAGGGCACCTCCTCTACAATGAGCAGTTCTTC. It translates to CASSLGHLLYNEQFF.

This clonotype has a count of ten or more. The rearrangement links TRBV2 to TRBJ1-5; no clear D. The germline gives CDR1 SNHLY, CDR2 FYNNEI. V was shortened by 2 bases and J by 0 bases, with 8 bases between the two germline ends. The CDR3 is 15 residues long. DNA for the CDR3: TGTGCCAGCAGTGAATTAGGCCGTAGCAATCAGCCCCAGCATTTT. Translating it yields CASSELGRSNQPQHF.

This clonotype was seen repeatedly, ten times or more. This sequence joins TRBV5-1 and TRBJ2-1; 10 bases are shared with TRBD2. The CDR3 is 15 amino acids. Trimming at V came to 1 base and at J to 9 bases, leaving 7 bases not matched to a gene. Germline-derived CDR1 and CDR2 are SGHRS and YFSETQ. The CDR3 coding sequence is TGCGCCAGCAGCTTGTTCCCTAGCGGGAGTACTGAGCAGTTCTTC. Protein: CASSLFPSGSTEQFF. Full variable domain (remainder filled in from reference TRBV5-1 and TRBJ2-1): KAGVTQTPRYLIKTRGQQVTLSCSPISGHRSVSWYQQTPGQGLQFLFEYFSETQRNKGNFPGRFSGRQFSNSRSEMNVSTLELGDSALYLCASSLFPSGSTEQFFGPGTRLTVL.

This sequence joins TRBV5-1 and TRBJ1-1, with a tentative D call TRBD1 (5 bases). V lost 8 bases to trimming and J lost 2 bases, with 10 bases between them. Germline values: CDR1 SGHRS, CDR2 YFSETQ. This CDR3 contains 12 residues. CDR3 residues: CARWGLNTEAFF. In DNA, the CDR3 is TGCGCCAGATGGGGGTTAAACACTGAAGCTTTCTTT.

This clonotype was observed at least ten times. The V call is TRBV7-2, the J call TRBJ2-7; D is undetermined. V lost 5 bases to trimming and J lost 0 bases, with 8 bases between them. The CDR3 is 13 residues long. Germline assignment: CDR1 SGHTA and CDR2 FQGNSA. CDR3 protein: CASSATDSYEQYF. The CDR3 DNA is TGTGCCAGCAGCGCTACAGACTCCTACGAGCAGTACTTC. The full variable domain, rest sourced from reference TRBV7-2 and TRBJ2-7, is GAGVSQSPSNKVTEKGKDVELRCDPISGHTALYWYRQSLGQGLEFLIYFQGNSAPDKSGLPSDRFSAERTGGSVSTLTIQRTQQEDSAVYLCASSATDSYEQYFGPGTRLTVT.

Ten or more counts support this clonotype. J is TRBJ2-2 and V is TRBV10-3; maybe TRBD1 (5 bases). Trimming cost V 3 bases and J 6 bases, with 14 bases left between them. The CDR3 is made up of 15 amino acids. The germline V gene has CDR1 ENHRY and CDR2 SYGVKD. CDR3 in amino acids: CAISEFQGGAGELFF. The CDR3 nucleotides read TGTGCCATCAGTGAATTCCAGGGTGGAGCCGGGGAGCTGTTTTTT.

This clonotype was counted many times. The V call is TRBV6-1, the J call TRBJ2-7; TRBD1 is a possible D gene (6 bases). V dropped 1 base and J dropped 3 bases, with 16 bases sitting between them. The germline V gene has CDR1 MNHNS and CDR2 SASEGT. The CDR3 has 16 residues. CDR3 nucleotides: TGTGCCAGCAGTGAAGGCCTGACAGGAGCCCTCTACGAGCAGTACTTC. Its protein product is CASSEGLTGALYEQYF.

Ten or more counts support this clonotype. CDR3 coding DNA: TGTGCCAGCAGCCCCAGGGGCCGTCAAGAGACCCAGTACTTC. This encodes CASSPRGRQETQYF. The rearrangement links TRBV7-8 to TRBJ2-5, with D tentatively TRBD1 (6 bases). Looked up from germline, CDR1 is SGHVS and CDR2 is FQNEAQ. This CDR3 is 14 amino acids long. Trimming took 5 bases from V and 2 from J, leaving 12 bases between them.

This clonotype was observed at least ten times. The chain is built from TRBV7-2 and TRBJ2-5; 8 positions match TRBD1. CDR3 length: 16 amino acids. The V gene's germline CDR1 is SGHTA and CDR2 FQGNSA. V trimming: 4 bases; J trimming: 2 bases; junction bases outside the gene matches: 9. The CDR3 nucleotides read TGTGCCAGCAGCTGGGTGGTAGGACAGGGACAAGAGACCCAGTACTTC. It yields the protein CASSWVVGQGQETQYF.